This T cell receptor beta chain was recovered during a study of human T cells and chemical hapten exposure (dated by TCRdb to about 2021). Study-level background: For sensitization, 2% DPC in acetone was applied to a roughly 2 cm by roughly 2 cm area of upper inner arm skin. Throughout the roughly 25-week study period, patients were also given weekly therapeutic DPC doses on the scalp. Patch testing on the upper back used Finn chambers containing 0.01% DPC, with scoring done after 6 days according to International Contact Dermatitis Research Group standards. Most of the patients in the cohort were female, and the cohort covered alopecia areata with under or over 50% scalp involvement, alopecia totalis and alopecia universalis. Libraries were combined into a pool for sequencing, and differences in TCR yield between samples came mainly from small differences in library volumes within the pool. The study tracked peripheral blood TCR repertoire changes in vivo during primary and secondary sensitization to the hapten diphenylcyclopropenone (DPC) in alopecia patients. Blood samples were taken from patients before sensitization (week 0) and at 2, 6 and about 24 weeks after DPC sensitization. Roughly 30 alopecia patients gave blood for TCR sequencing at one to four time points (pre-sensitization, 2, 6 and 24 weeks).

Receptors were amplified or captured by RACE. TCRdb records NextSeq 500 as the sequencer. During library preparation, unique molecular identifiers were attached to individual cDNA molecules so that TCRs could be counted quantitatively and reproducibly. Both TCR alpha and TCR beta chains were sequenced from each blood RNA sample. The original pipeline was this. The median number of TCRs per sample was roughly 100,000, ranging from roughly 20,000 to 700,000. The Decombinator software suite was used to annotate the V, J and CDR3 of the TCR reads. For the PS versus PT1 abundance plots, all samples were subsampled to the same number of TCRs (28,000). Expanded TCRs were defined as absent before sensitization and observed at least eight times at the 2-week time point. TCRdb applied fastp at Q25 and MiXCR to the public reads, then kept only in-frame beta chains. Rows with a matching CDR3 protein are joined into one entry that keeps the most common DNA and genes. TCRdb, not the original authors, processed these V and J calls. For this sample there are approximately 110,000 distinct CDR3 sequences; approximately 11% appear just once. The top ten hold roughly 3.3% of the sample.

CDR1 and CDR2 are drawn from the germline V gene (reference sequence): SEHNR, FQNEAQ. The trim is 5 bases for V and 2 bases for J, with a gap of 16 bases between the germline ends. From its cysteine to its phenylalanine, the CDR3 spans 15 amino acids. Just CDR3 DNA is preserved here, 45 bases in frame from base 1. Summary of the overall study and its limitations: Repeated subsampling changed both the strength of the expansion versus patch-test correlation and the threshold at which that correlation became significant. No change with DPC sensitization was found in the number of TCRs above 1 in 1000 frequency, and no evidence of global repertoire structure alterations was found. Because every patient had alopecia, a presumed autoimmune disease, the patients' immune response might differ from that of healthy individuals. Patch test score was positively correlated with the number of PT1 expanded TCRs, with significance at thresholds 8, 16 and 32 but not at 4. Expanded TCRs formed significantly more large CDR3 similarity clusters than pre-sensitization or healthy control sets, consistent with antigen-driven responses.

The label giving this sample's time point can be read as: patch test 1, 2 weeks after DPC sensitization. The treatment or condition label here, explained by the study, means: therapeutic diphenylcyclopropenone sensitization with weekly scalp DPC. At every patch-test visit, the blood draw took place before the patch test was put on. Patients were eligible if aged 18 to 70, diagnosed with alopecia and judged suitable for DPC therapy, and pregnant patients were excluded. Unfractionated whole blood was collected in Tempus Blood RNA tubes, and total RNA was extracted from that blood. About this clonotype itself: Its cognate antigen has yet to be identified. No quality values exist for individual bases; no much larger clone is one base distant.

The rearranged segments are TRBV7-9 and TRBJ2-7, with the identity of the D gene unclear. The receptor comes from a middle-aged woman with alopecia areata. Some clones in this sample may be carry-over from other donors' samples. The sample here was whole blood, taken in connection with sensitization to the hapten diphenylcyclopropenone (DPC). The DNA is TGTGCCAGCAGCCACCAGTCGTTAAATCCCTACGAGCAGTACTTC. It is translated as CASSHQSLNPYEQYF.